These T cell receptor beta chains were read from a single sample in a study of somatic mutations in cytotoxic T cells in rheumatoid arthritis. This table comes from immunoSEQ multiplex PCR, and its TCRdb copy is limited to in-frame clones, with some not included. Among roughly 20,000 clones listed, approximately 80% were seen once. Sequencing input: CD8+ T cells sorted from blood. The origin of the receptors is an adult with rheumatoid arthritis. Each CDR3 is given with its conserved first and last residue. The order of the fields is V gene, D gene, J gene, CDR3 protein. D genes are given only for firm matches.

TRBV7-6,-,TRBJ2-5,CASSLESWTKKDETQYF
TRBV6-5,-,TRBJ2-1,CASSYSTANEQFF
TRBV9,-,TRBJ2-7,CASALGGAAGEQYF
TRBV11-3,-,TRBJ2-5,CASSQIDGGAQYF
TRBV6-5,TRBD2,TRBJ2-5,CASSLAGGLGETQYF
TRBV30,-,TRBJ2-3,CAWSGQSDTQYF
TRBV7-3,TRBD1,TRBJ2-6,CASRRTGTEDSSGANVLTF
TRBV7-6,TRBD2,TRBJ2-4,CASSFLAGGGKNIQYF
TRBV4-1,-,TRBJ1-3,CASSPWEGFGNTIYF
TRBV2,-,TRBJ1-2,CARPDSPGGYTF
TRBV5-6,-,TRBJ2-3,CASSFGADTQYF
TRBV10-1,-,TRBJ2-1,CASSESTVLGCEQFF
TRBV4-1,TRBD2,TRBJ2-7,CASSQDAGSGRAPYEQYF
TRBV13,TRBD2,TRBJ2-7,CASSPRDYQSSYEQYF
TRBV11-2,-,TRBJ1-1,CASSRAAHTEAFF
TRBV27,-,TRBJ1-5,CASSLRGYSNQPQHF
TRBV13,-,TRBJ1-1,CASSLEISRGTEAFF
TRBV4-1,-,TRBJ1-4,CASSQSLQDNEKLFF
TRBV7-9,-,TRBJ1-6,CASSPIPQGSSYNSPLHF
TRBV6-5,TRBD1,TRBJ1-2,CASSPTMTGHGYTF
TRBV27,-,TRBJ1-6,CASSLRQAISPLHF
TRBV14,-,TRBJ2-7,CASSQVLSYPQYF
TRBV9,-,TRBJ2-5,CASRGSPWETQYF
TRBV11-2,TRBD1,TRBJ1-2,CASSLDRMAGGSGYTF
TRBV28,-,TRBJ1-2,CASSFGRGYTF
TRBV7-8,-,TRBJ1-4,CASSLGGEKLFF
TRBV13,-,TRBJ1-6,CASSASGGALSPLHF
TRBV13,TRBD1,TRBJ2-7,CASSYRTGGTYEQYF
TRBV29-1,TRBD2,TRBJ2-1,CSVGPGVAGGDYNEQFF
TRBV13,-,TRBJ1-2,CASSFGSGLYGYTF
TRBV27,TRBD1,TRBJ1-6,CASSLDRGSPLHF
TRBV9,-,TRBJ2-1,CASSKEGSSYNEQFF
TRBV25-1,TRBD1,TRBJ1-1,CASSGRTGGGTEAFF
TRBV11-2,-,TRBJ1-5,CASSLGRTANQPQHF
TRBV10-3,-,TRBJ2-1,CAISGNSRQEQFF
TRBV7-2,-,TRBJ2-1,CASSPWGANEQFF
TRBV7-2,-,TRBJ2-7,CASSLGGSASSYEQYF
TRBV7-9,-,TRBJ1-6,CASSSPDGFLESPLHF
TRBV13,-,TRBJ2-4,CASSDYGQLKNIQYF
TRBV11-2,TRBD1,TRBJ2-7,CASSLGTGTYEQYF
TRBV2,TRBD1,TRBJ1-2,CASSEAGRGRDYGYTF
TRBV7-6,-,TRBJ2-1,CASSLGSGDNEQFF
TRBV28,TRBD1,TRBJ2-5,CASSFLVRGRAQETQYF
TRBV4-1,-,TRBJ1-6,CASSQEQGSYNSPLHF
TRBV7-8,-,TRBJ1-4,CASSFTRHRKLFF
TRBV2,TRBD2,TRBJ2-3,CASSESSGALTDTQYF
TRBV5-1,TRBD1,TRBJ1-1,CASSWRGGGLEAFF
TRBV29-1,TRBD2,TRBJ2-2,CSVAWLEGLAGIENTGELFF
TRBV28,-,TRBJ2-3,CASSSGTDRFGTQYF
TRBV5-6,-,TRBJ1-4,CASSLGATNEKLFF
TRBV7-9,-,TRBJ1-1,CASSRGHTEAFF
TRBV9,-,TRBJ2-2,CASSVVGHPTGELFF
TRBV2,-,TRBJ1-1,CASSVGGVGTEAFF
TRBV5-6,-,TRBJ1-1,CASSLSVGNTEAFF
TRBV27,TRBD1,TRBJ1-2,CASSPGTGYGYTF
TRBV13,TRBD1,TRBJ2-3,CASSSGTGVDTDTQYF
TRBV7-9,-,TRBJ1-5,CASSPGDHPQHF
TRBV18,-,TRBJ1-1,CASSPFGQGGEAFF
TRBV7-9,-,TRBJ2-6,CASSLVRSGANVLTF
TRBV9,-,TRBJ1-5,CASGKGSNQPQHF